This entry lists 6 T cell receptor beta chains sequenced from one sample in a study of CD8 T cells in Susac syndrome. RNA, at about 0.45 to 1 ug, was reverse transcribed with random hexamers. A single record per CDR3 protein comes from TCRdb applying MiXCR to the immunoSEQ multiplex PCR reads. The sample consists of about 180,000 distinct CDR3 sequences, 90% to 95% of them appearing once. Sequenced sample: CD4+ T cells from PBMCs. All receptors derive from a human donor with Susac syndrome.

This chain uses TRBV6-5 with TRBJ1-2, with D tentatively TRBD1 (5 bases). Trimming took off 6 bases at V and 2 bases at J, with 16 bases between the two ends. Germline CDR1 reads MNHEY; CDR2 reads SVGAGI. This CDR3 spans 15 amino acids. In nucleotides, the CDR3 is TGTGCCAGCAGCCACTTGGGAGGGGAGAACTATGGCTACACCTTC. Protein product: CASSHLGGENYGYTF.

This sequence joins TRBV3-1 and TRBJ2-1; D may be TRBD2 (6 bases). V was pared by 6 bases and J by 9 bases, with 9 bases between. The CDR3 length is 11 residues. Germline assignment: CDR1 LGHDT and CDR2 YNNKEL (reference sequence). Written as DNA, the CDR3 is TGTGCCAGCAGTCGCGGGGCTGAGCAGTTCTTC. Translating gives CASSRGAEQFF.

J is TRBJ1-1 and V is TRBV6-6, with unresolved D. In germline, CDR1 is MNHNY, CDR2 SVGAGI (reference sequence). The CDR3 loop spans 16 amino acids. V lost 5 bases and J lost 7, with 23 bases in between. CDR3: CASSQPYQVPVVEAFF. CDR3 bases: TGTGCCAGCAGTCAGCCCTATCAGGTCCCCGTTGTTGAAGCTTTCTTT.

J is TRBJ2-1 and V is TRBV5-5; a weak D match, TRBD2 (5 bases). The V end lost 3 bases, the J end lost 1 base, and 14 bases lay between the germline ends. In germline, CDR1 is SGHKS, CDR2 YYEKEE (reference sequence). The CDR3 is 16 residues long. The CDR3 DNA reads TGTGCCAGCAGCTCCGTCGGGATCGGGTCCTACAATGAGCAGTTCTTC. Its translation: CASSSVGIGSYNEQFF.

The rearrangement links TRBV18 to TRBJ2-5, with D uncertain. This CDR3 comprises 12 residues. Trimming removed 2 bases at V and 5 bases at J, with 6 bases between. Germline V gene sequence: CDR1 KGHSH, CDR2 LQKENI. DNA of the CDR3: TGTGCCAGCTCACCAGAAGCCGAGACCCAGTACTTC. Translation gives CASSPEAETQYF.

CDR3 region: CASSLVRTGDEQYF. The CDR3 coding sequence is TGTGCCAGCAGCTTAGTTAGGACAGGGGACGAGCAGTACTTC. V gene TRBV7-9 combines with J gene TRBJ2-7; 9 bases match TRBD1. The germline CDR1 and CDR2 sequences are SEHNR and FQNEAQ (reference sequence). The CDR3 consists of 14 residues. J lost 5 bases, V lost 1 base, and 3 bases had no gene match.